These T cell receptor beta chains were read from a single sample in a study of beta chain features in type 1 diabetes. Clones were read by immunoSEQ multiplex PCR, and TCRdb kept only the in-frame ones, dropping some. The repertoire holds tens of thousands of clones, around a third seen once, with 0.35% to 0.45% in the top ten. The sample consisted of stem cell memory CD4+ T cells from blood. These TCRs come from a woman aged 18-29 years in good health. Both conserved end residues are part of each CDR3. A D gene is named only where the DNA matches it firmly. Some rows have no size entry. The others give once, few or many, or a class for an expanded clone.

TRBJ2-5 TRBV5-1 - - CASSLTRAETQYF TGCGCCAGCAGCTTGACCAGGGCAGAGACCCAGTACTTC
TRBJ1-4 TRBV7-9 - TRBD1 CASSIPGTGAEKLFF TGTGCCAGCAGCATCCCCGGGACAGGGGCTGAAAAACTGTTTTTT
TRBJ1-1 TRBV7-9 - TRBD1 CASSLGGDRGAFF TGTGCCAGCAGCTTAGGAGGGGACAGGGGAGCTTTCTTT
TRBJ1-6 TRBV5-1 - TRBD1 CASSQTPGTGKSPLHF TGCGCCAGCAGCCAAACCCCAGGGACAGGGAAATCACCCCTCCACTTT
TRBJ2-1 TRBV5-1 few - CASSLVENNEQFF TGCGCCAGCAGCTTGGTCGAGAACAATGAGCAGTTCTTC
TRBJ2-3 TRBV4-1 - TRBD1 CASSQVNDRVRDTQYF TGCGCCAGCAGCCAAGTTAACGACAGGGTTCGAGATACGCAGTATTTT
TRBJ2-7 TRBV2 - - CASSDRGLGEQYF TGTGCCAGCAGTGACAGAGGGTTGGGCGAGCAGTACTTC
TRBJ1-5 TRBV7-2 few - CASSLSGNQPQHF TGTGCCAGCAGCTTAAGCGGGAATCAGCCCCAGCATTTT
TRBJ1-3 TRBV5-1 - TRBD1 CASSEGQGGNTIYF TGCGCCAGCAGCGAAGGACAGGGTGGAAACACCATATATTTT
TRBJ1-6 TRBV6-6 - - CARGGSDYSPLHF TGTGCCAGGGGCGGTTCGGACTATTCACCCCTCCACTTT
TRBJ2-3 TRBV4-2 - TRBD2 CASSQEASGRAADTQYF TGTGCCAGCAGCCAAGAGGCTAGCGGGAGGGCCGCAGATACGCAGTATTTT
TRBJ2-7 TRBV7-9 - TRBD2 CASSPSPAGNYEQYF TGTGCCAGCAGCCCCTCACCAGCGGGGAATTACGAGCAGTACTTC
TRBJ2-6 TRBV5-1 - - CASSSSSGANVLTF TGCGCCAGCAGCTCGAGCTCTGGGGCCAACGTCCTGACTTTC
TRBJ2-1 TRBV7-2 - - CASSSRMEQFF TGTGCCAGCAGCTCCCGTATGGAGCAGTTCTTC
TRBJ1-1 TRBV6-6 - TRBD1 CASSWTGGAFF TGTGCCAGCAGTTGGACAGGGGGTGCTTTCTTT
TRBJ1-1 TRBV5-1 - TRBD1 CASSFQGAPDTEAFF TGCGCCAGCAGCTTTCAGGGGGCGCCGGACACTGAAGCTTTCTTT
TRBJ2-1 TRBV30 - - CAWSPPTTTQPGQFF TGTGCCTGGAGTCCTCCAACCACTACCCAACCCGGGCAGTTCTTC
TRBJ1-2 TRBV5-5 once TRBD1 CASKGTAYGYTF TGTGCCAGCAAAGGGACAGCCTATGGCTACACCTTC
TRBJ2-4 TRBV19 few - CASSMEASNIQYF TGTGCCAGTAGTATGGAGGCCTCAAACATTCAGTACTTC
TRBJ2-1 TRBV11-3 - - CASSSFRGVLFNEQFF TGTGCCAGCAGCTCCTTTCGTGGAGTTCTATTCAATGAGCAGTTCTTC
TRBJ2-1 TRBV5-4 - TRBD2 CASSRRTSGAYNEQFF TGTGCCAGCAGCCGGAGGACTAGCGGGGCGTACAATGAGCAGTTCTTC
TRBJ1-1 TRBV7-9 - - CASIQGGTTEAFF TGTGCCAGCATCCAGGGAGGGACCACTGAAGCTTTCTTT
TRBJ2-3 TRBV30 - - CAWRVGPQGTQYF TGTGCCTGGAGGGTGGGCCCTCAGGGTACGCAGTATTTT
TRBJ1-1 TRBV29-1 few TRBD1 CSAQGAMNTEAFF TGCAGCGCTCAGGGGGCTATGAACACTGAAGCTTTCTTT
TRBJ1-2 TRBV4-3 - TRBD1 CASSQDWDRAYGYTF TGCGCCAGCAGCCAAGATTGGGACAGGGCCTATGGCTACACCTTC
TRBJ2-5 TRBV6-1 - TRBD2 CASSSTSGRPETQYF TGTGCCAGCAGCTCTACTAGCGGGAGGCCGGAGACCCAGTACTTC
TRBJ2-1 TRBV27 - TRBD2 CASKGLAGWNEQFF TGTGCCAGCAAAGGACTAGCGGGGTGGAATGAGCAGTTCTTC
TRBJ2-1 TRBV29-1 few TRBD2 CSVELGTSSLNEQFF TGCAGCGTTGAATTAGGGACTAGCTCTCTCAATGAGCAGTTCTTC
TRBJ1-2 TRBV12-5 few TRBD1 CASGFFPRTGDYGYTF TGTGCTAGTGGTTTCTTCCCACGGACAGGGGACTATGGCTACACCTTC
TRBJ2-2 TRBV7-3 few TRBD1 CASSSQGFGGELFF TGTGCCAGCAGCTCACAGGGGTTTGGCGGGGAGCTGTTTTTT
TRBJ2-5 TRBV7-8 few - CASSLDRWETQYF TGTGCCAGCAGCCTGGACAGATGGGAGACCCAGTACTTC
TRBJ1-3 TRBV9 - - CASSVDRASGNTIYF TGTGCCAGCAGCGTAGACAGGGCCTCTGGAAACACCATATATTTT
TRBJ1-1 TRBV7-9 - - CASSFTANTEAFF TGTGCCAGCAGCTTTACAGCGAACACTGAAGCTTTCTTT
TRBJ1-1 TRBV15 - - CATSRDTGGTEAFF TGTGCCACCAGCAGAGATACGGGGGGCACTGAAGCTTTCTTT
TRBJ2-1 TRBV5-5 - TRBD1 CASSWDRGEQFF TGTGCCAGCAGCTGGGACAGGGGTGAGCAGTTCTTC
TRBJ2-1 TRBV19 few TRBD2 CASSLIAGVLGNEQFF TGTGCCAGTAGTCTTATAGCGGGAGTATTAGGTAATGAGCAGTTCTTC
TRBJ1-1 TRBV2 - TRBD1 CASKTSRTGRGTEAFF TGTGCCAGTAAAACCTCTCGGACAGGTAGAGGCACTGAAGCTTTCTTT
TRBJ1-4 TRBV19 - TRBD1 CASSIRGQGLLFF TGTGCCAGTAGTATCCGCGGACAGGGCCTACTGTTTTTT
TRBJ1-2 TRBV30 - - CAWSAGFPNYGYTF TGTGCCTGGAGTGCGGGATTTCCCAACTATGGCTACACCTTC
TRBJ2-5 TRBV12-5 - TRBD1 CASGLDREETQYF TGTGCTAGTGGTCTAGACAGGGAGGAGACCCAGTACTTC
TRBJ2-1 TRBV6-4 - TRBD2 CASSPGTSGGAFEQFF TGTGCCAGCAGTCCCGGGACTAGCGGGGGGGCTTTTGAGCAGTTCTTC
TRBJ2-6 TRBV18 few - CASSPLSGGANVLTF TGTGCCAGCTCACCCCTCTCTGGCGGGGCCAACGTCCTGACTTTC
TRBJ1-2 TRBV19 - - CASGPGLRRRNYGYTF TGTGCCAGTGGACCGGGACTCAGGAGGCGGAACTATGGCTACACCTTC
TRBJ2-2 TRBV25-1 - - CASSNLRLTGAIGELFF TGTGCCAGCAGTAATCTAAGACTAACGGGAGCAATCGGGGAGCTGTTTTTT
TRBJ2-3 TRBV7-8 few - CASSLIGSLDTQYF TGTGCCAGCAGCTTAATCGGTAGCCTTGATACGCAGTATTTT
TRBJ2-1 TRBV9 few TRBD2 CASSPLYQRGEQFF TGTGCCAGCAGCCCCCTCTACCAGCGGGGTGAGCAGTTCTTC
TRBJ1-5 TRBV7-2 few - CASSPGHHSNQPQHF TGTGCCAGCAGCCCGGGACACCATAGCAATCAGCCCCAGCATTTT
TRBJ2-1 TRBV5-1 few TRBD2 CASSLWTSGGLYNEQFF TGCGCCAGCAGCCTATGGACTAGCGGGGGCCTTTACAATGAGCAGTTCTTC
TRBJ1-2 TRBV5-1 few - CASSWGGADGYTF TGCGCCAGCAGCTGGGGGGGCGCGGATGGCTACACCTTC
TRBJ2-1 TRBV11-2 - - CASSLTGSRSWIGEQFF TGTGCCAGCAGTCTAACAGGTTCGCGATCCTGGATCGGTGAGCAGTTCTTC
TRBJ1-1 TRBV10-3 few TRBD1 CAISESNGRGRTEAFF TGTGCCATCAGTGAGTCGAATGGCAGGGGGCGGACTGAAGCTTTCTTT
TRBJ2-4 TRBV27 few - CASSFGGIAKNIQYF TGTGCCAGCAGTTTCGGAGGGATAGCCAAAAACATTCAGTACTTC
TRBJ2-1 TRBV2 - - CASSGLPVGEQFF TGTGCCAGCAGTGGACTGCCCGTGGGTGAGCAGTTCTTC
TRBJ1-4 TRBV27 few - CASSLSGRANEKLFF TGTGCCAGCAGTTTATCGGGCAGGGCGAATGAAAAACTGTTTTTT
TRBJ2-7 TRBV5-1 - TRBD1 CASSSTGPSYEQYF TGCGCCAGCAGCTCGACAGGGCCGTCCTACGAGCAGTACTTC
TRBJ2-3 TRBV9 - - CASITSTDTQYF TGTGCCAGCATCACTAGCACAGATACGCAGTATTTT
TRBJ2-1 TRBV4-2 - TRBD2 CASSQAGSSGGLYNEQFF TGTGCCAGCAGCCAAGCAGGCTCTAGCGGGGGGCTCTACAATGAGCAGTTCTTC
TRBJ2-1 TRBV5-1 few TRBD2 CASSSLAGSRDEQFF TGCGCCAGCAGCTCTCTAGCGGGAAGTCGGGATGAGCAGTTCTTC